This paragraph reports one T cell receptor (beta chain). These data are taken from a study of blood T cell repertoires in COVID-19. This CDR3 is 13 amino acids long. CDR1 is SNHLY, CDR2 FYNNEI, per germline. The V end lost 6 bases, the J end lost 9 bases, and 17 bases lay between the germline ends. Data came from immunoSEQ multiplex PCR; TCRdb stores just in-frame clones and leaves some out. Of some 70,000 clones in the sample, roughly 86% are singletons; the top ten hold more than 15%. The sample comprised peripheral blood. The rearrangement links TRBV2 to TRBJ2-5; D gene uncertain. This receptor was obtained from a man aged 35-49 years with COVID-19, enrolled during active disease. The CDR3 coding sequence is TGTGCCAGCAGGGCGTTGTCTCCCGAGGCCCAGTACTTC. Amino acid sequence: CASRALSPEAQYF.